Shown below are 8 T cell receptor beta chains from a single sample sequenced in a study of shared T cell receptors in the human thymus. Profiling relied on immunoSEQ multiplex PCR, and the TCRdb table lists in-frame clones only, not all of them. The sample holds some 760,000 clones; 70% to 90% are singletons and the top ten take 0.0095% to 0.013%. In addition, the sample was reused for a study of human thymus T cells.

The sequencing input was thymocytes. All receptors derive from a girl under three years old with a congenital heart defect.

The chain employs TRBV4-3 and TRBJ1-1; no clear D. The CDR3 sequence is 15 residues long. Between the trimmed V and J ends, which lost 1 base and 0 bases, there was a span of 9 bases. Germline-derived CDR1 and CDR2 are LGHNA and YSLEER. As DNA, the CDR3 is TGCGCCAGCAGCCAAGTAAGAGGTCTGAACACTGAAGCTTTCTTT. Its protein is CASSQVRGLNTEAFF.

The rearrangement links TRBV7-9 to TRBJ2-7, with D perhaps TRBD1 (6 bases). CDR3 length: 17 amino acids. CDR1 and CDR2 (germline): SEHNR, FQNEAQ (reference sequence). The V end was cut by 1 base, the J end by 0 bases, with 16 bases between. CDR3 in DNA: TGTGCCAGCAGCTTAGGATATGGGGACAAGAGCTCCTACGAGCAGTACTTC. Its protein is CASSLGYGDKSSYEQYF.

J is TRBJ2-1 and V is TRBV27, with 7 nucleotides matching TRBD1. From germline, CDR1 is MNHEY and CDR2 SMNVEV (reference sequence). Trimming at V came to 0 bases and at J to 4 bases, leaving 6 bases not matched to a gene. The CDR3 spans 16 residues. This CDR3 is CASSLSDRDDYNEQFF. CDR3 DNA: TGTGCCAGCAGTTTATCCGACAGGGACGATTACAATGAGCAGTTCTTC.

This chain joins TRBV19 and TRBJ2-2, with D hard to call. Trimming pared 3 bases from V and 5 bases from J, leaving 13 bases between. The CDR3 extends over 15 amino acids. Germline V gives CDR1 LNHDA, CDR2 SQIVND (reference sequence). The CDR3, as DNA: TGTGCCAGTAGTATTAAGAAGGCAGGAACCGGGGAGCTGTTTTTT. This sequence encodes CASSIKKAGTGELFF.

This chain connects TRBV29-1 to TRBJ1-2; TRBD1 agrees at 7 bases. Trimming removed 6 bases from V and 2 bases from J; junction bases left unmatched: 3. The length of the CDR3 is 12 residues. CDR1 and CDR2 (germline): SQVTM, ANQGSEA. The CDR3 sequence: CSVIQGNYGYTF. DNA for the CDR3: TGCAGCGTCATACAGGGGAACTATGGCTACACCTTC.

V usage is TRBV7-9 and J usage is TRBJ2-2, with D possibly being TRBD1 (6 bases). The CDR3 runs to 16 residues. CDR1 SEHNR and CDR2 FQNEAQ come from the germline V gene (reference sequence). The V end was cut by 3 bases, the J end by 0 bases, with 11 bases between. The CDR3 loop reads CASSLDSYANTGELFF. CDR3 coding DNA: TGTGCCAGCAGCTTGGACAGTTACGCGAACACCGGGGAGCTGTTTTTT.

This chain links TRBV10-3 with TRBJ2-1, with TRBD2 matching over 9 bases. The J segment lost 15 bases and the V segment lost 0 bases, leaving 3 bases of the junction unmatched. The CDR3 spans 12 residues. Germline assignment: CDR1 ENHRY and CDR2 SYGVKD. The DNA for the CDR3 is TGTGCCATCAGTGAGTCAGCGGGGGGTTGGTTCTTC. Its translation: CAISESAGGWFF.

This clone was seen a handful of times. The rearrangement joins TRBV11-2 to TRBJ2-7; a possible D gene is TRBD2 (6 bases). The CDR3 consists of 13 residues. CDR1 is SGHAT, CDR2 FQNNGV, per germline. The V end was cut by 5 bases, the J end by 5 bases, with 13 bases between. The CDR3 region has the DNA TGTGCCAGCAGCCGACCCGGGAGTCACGAGCAGTACTTC. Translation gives CASSRPGSHEQYF. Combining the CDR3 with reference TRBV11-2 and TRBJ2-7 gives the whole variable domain EAGVAQSPRYKIIEKRQSVAFWCNPISGHATLYWYQQILGQGPKLLIQFQNNGVVDDSQLPKDRFSAERLKGVDSTLKIQPAKLEDSAVYLCASSRPGSHEQYFGPGTRLTVT.